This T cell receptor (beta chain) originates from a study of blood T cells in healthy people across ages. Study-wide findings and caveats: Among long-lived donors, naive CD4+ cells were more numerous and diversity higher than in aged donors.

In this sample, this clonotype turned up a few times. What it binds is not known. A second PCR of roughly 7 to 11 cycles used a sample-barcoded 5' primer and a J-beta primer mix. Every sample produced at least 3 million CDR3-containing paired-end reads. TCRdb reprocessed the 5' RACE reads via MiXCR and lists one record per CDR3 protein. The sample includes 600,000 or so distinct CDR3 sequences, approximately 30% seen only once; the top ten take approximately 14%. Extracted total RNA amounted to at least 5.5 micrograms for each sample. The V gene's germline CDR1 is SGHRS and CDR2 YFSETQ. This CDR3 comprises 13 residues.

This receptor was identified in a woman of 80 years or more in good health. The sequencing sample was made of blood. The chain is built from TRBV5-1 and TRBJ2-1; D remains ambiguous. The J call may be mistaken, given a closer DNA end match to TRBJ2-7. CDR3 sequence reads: CASKADSYNEQYF. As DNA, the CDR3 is TGCGCCAGCAAGGCAGACTCCTACAATGAGCAGTACTTC.